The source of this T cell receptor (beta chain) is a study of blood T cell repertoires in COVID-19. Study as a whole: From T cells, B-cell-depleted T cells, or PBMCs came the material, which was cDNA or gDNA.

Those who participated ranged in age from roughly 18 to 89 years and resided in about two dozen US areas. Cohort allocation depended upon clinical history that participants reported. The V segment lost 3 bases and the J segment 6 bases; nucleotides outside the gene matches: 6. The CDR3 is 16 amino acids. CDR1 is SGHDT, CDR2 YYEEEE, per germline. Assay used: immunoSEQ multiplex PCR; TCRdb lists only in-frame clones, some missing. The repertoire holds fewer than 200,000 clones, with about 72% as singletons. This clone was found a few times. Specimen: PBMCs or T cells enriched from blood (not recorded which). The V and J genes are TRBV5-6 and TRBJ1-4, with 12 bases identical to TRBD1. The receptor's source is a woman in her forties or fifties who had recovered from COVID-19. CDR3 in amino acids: CASSSGTGGKDEKLFF. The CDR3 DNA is TGTGCCAGCAGCTCCGGGACAGGGGGCAAGGATGAAAAACTGTTTTTT.